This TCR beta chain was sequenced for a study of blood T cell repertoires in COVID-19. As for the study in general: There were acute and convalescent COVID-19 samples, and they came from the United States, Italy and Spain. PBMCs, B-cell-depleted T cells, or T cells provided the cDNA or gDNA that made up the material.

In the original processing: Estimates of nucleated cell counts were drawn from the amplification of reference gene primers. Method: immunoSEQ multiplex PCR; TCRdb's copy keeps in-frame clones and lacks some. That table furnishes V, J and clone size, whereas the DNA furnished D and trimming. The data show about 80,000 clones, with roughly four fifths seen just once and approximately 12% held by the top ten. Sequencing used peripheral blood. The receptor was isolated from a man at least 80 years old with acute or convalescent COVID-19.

CDR3 DNA sequence: TGTGCCAGCACCACCTTTACCCGGGGGGTGTACAATCAGCCCCAGCATTTT. Its translation: CASTTFTRGVYNQPQHF. The chain has TRBV28 and TRBJ1-5, with D possibly TRBD1 on 5 matching bases. Germline CDR1 and CDR2: MDHEN and SYDVKM. The germline V and J ends were trimmed by 7 bases and 3 bases, with 22 bases remaining between them. This CDR3 region has 17 residues.